The subject of this entry is one TCR beta chain. The record originates from a study of blood T cell repertoires in COVID-19. Turning to the study itself: Collection of acute and convalescent COVID-19 samples took place in the United States, Italy and Spain. Nucleic acid was either cDNA or gDNA, and it came from T cells, B-cell-depleted T cells, or PBMCs.

The CDR3 runs 16 residues. Germline lookup yields CDR1 LGHNA and CDR2 YNFKEQ. Germline trimming cut 0 bases from V and 5 bases from J; bases unmatched to any gene: 9. Original handling: Estimation of nucleated cell counts was performed using reference gene primer amplification. Sequenced by immunoSEQ multiplex PCR; TCRdb stores in-frame clones only, minus some. D and trimming come from the DNA, and the V and J calls and clone size come from that table. This sample has fewer than 90,000 clones, with approximately 89% found just once. Specimen: peripheral blood. The TCR sequence derives from a man in his fifties with active or convalescent COVID-19. J is TRBJ1-2 and V is TRBV4-2, with TRBD1 identical over 7 bases. CDR3 amino acids: CASSQDLTGVEYGYTF. The CDR3, as DNA: TGTGCCAGCAGCCAAGATCTCACAGGGGTGGAGTATGGCTACACCTTC.